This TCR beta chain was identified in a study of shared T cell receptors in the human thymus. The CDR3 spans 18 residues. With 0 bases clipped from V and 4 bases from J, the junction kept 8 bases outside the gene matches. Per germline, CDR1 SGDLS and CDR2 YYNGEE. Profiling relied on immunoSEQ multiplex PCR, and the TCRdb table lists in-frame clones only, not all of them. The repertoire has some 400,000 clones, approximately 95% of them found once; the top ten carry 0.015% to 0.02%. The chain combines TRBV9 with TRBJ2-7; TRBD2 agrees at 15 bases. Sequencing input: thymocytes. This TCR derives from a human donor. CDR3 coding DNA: TGTGCCAGCAGCGTAGGAGCGAGGGGGACTAGCGGGAGGTACGAGCAGTACTTC. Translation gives CASSVGARGTSGRYEQYF.